Sequencing of this T cell receptor (beta chain) was carried out in a study of blood T cell repertoires in COVID-19. Whole-study context: Samples representing acute and convalescent COVID-19 were sourced from the United States, Italy and Spain.

The germline gives CDR1 MDHEN, CDR2 SYDVKM. V trimming: 8 bases; J trimming: 0 bases; junction bases outside the gene matches: 6. This CDR3 spans 15 amino acids. In the original analysis: Estimated nucleated cell counts came from reference gene primer amplification. Profiling relied on immunoSEQ multiplex PCR, and the TCRdb table lists in-frame clones only, not all of them. V and J calls and clone size are given by that table; D and trimming were obtained from the DNA. Of about 61,000 clones listed, about 86% were seen once; the top ten hold less than 20%. The sequence was collected from a woman aged 80 or over with active COVID-19. The genes are TRBV28 and TRBJ2-1, with 8 bases that match TRBD2. The sample consisted of peripheral blood. CDR3 DNA sequence: TGTGCCAGCTATAGCGGGGCCCGCTCCTACAATGAGCAGTTCTTC. Translation gives CASYSGARSYNEQFF.